The 5 T cell receptor beta chains presented below share a single source sample, sequenced in a study of blood T cells in healthy people across ages. For the second PCR, which ran for about 6 to 11 cycles, a sample-barcoded 5' primer and a J-beta primer mix were used. TCRdb itself ran the 5' RACE reads through MiXCR, one entry per CDR3 protein. Of 750,000 or so distinct CDR3 sequences listed, around 25% are singletons. Separately, the same data were catalogued under a study of T cells of mothers and their children.

Sequenced: blood. Every receptor here comes from a boy between 10 and 17 years old in good health.

The chain couples TRBV11-2 to TRBJ2-1; 8 bases align to TRBD2. Trimming cost V 6 bases and J 9 bases; bases outside gene matches: 10. The CDR3 runs to 14 residues. From germline, CDR1 is SGHAT and CDR2 FQNNGV. CDR3 DNA: TGTGCCAGCAGAGAAGCGGGAGTGAGTCTTGAGCAGTTCTTC. This gives the protein CASREAGVSLEQFF.

The CDR3 DNA follows: TGTGCCAGCAGCTTCTCAGAGTCTGAGCAGTACTTC. It specifies CASSFSESEQYF. The V gene is TRBV7-9, the J gene TRBJ2-7; D unresolved. Germline lookup yields CDR1 SEHNR and CDR2 FQNEAQ (reference sequence). The CDR3 consists of 12 residues. The ends were cut back, 3 bases at V and 7 bases at J, with 10 bases in the middle.

This rearrangement joins TRBV5-1 to TRBJ2-5; TRBD2 matches 10 bases. The J call could be wrong; TRBJ2-7 is a better fit for the DNA end. Germline values: CDR1 SGHRS, CDR2 YFSETQ. CDR3 length: 17 amino acids. The CDR3 bases are TGCGCCAGCAGTCTGGAGAGTAGCGGGAGGTTTTCCTACGAGCAGTACTTC. The encoded protein is CASSLESSGRFSYEQYF.

J is TRBJ2-7 and V is TRBV7-6; TRBD2 matches 7 bases. Per germline, CDR1 SGHVS and CDR2 FNYEAQ. V shed 6 bases and J 3 bases; nucleotides not matched to a gene: 11. CDR3 size: 15 residues. The CDR3 nucleotides are TGTGCCAGCAGTGCCGGGACTACACCAAACTACGAGCAGTACTTC. Its protein is CASSAGTTPNYEQYF.

This clonotype was seen more than once but under ten times. The genes are TRBV14 and TRBJ1-4, with 7 bases that match TRBD1. This CDR3 is built from 16 residues. The V gene's germline CDR1 is SGHDN and CDR2 FVKESK. Trimming removed 5 bases from V and 5 bases from J; junction bases left unmatched: 11. The CDR3 DNA reads as TGTGCCAGCAGCTTAGAACTCGGGACAGAGAATGAAAAACTGTTTTTT. This encodes CASSLELGTENEKLFF.